The present TCR beta chain was sequenced within a study of cytomegalovirus exposure and HLA in healthy donors. Remarks on this clone: The antigen remains unidentified.

Germline assignment: CDR1 SEHNR and CDR2 FQNEAQ (reference sequence). V trimming: 4 bases; J trimming: 7 bases; junction bases outside the gene matches: 12. This CDR3 spans 18 amino acids. With 60 Vbeta and 13 Jbeta primers, the PCR was carried out. The method was immunoSEQ multiplex PCR; TCRdb's version includes in-frame clones alone and lacks a portion of them. This table has about 120,000 clones, 70% to 80% appearing once. General study findings and limits: TCR beta chains numbering roughly 150 were designated cytomegalovirus-associated. Usually a TCR sequence was rare, but some public TCRs were found in many donors.

This receptor was identified in a human donor in good health. V and J are TRBV7-9 and TRBJ2-2; 13 nucleotides agree with TRBD2. Sequenced sample: PBMCs. The CDR3 spells CASSSSIGLAGVGGELFF. The CDR3 DNA is TGTGCCAGCAGCTCGTCTATAGGACTAGCGGGAGTAGGCGGGGAGCTGTTTTTT.